This TCR beta chain appears in the sequencing data of a study of blood T cell repertoires in COVID-19. About the research overall: Spain, Italy and the United States supplied samples that represented acute and convalescent COVID-19. T cells, B-cell-depleted T cells, or PBMCs provided the cDNA or gDNA that served as material.

Germline V CDR1 and CDR2: MGHRA, YSYEKL. The CDR3 is made up of 15 amino acids. The ends lost 2 bases at V and 2 bases at J; junction bases unmatched: 4. As processed by the authors: Reference gene primer amplification gave estimated nucleated cell counts. Produced via immunoSEQ multiplex PCR; TCRdb's table is partial and in-frame only. Clone size and V and J calls were adopted from that table, with D and trimming inferred from the DNA. The sample carries 310,000 or so clones, roughly 90% recorded once. The sample was peripheral blood. The clonotype originates from a man aged 18 to 35 who had recovered from COVID-19. J is TRBJ1-2 and V is TRBV4-1; 8 nucleotides line up with TRBD1. The CDR3 loop is CASSQRTGGNYGYTF. In nucleotides, the CDR3 is TGCGCCAGCAGCCAACGAACAGGGGGAAACTATGGCTACACCTTC.